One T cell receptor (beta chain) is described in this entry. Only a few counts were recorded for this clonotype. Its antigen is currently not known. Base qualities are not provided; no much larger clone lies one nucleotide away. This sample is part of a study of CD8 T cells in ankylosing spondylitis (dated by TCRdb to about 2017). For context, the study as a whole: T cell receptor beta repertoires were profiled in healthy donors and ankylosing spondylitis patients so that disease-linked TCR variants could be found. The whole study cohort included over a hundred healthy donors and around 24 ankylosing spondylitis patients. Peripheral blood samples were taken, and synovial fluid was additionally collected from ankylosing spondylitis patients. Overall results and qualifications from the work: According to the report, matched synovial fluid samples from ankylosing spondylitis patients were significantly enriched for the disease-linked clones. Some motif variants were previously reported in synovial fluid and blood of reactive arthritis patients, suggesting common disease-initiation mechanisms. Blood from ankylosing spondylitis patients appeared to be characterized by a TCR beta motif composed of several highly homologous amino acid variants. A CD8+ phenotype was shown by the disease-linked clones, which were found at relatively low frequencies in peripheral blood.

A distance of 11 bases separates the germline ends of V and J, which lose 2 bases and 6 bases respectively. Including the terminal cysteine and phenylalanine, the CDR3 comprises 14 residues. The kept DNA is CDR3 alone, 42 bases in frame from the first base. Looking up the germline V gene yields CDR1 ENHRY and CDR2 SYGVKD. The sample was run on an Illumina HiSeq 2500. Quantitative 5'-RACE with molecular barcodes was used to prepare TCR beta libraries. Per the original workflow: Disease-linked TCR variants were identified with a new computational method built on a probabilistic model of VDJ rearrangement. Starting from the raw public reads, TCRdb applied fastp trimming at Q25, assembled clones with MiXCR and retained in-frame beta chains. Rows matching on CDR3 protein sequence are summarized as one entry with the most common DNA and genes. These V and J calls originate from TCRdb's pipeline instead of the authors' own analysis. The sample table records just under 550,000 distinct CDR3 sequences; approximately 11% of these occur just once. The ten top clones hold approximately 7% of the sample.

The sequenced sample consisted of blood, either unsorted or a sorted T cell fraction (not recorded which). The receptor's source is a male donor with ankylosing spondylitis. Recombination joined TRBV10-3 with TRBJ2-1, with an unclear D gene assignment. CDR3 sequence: CAISEPRVGNEQFF. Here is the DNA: TGTGCCATCAGTGAGCCCCGGGTAGGCAATGAGCAGTTCTTC.